The sequence of this TCR beta chain was determined in a study of blood T cell repertoires in COVID-19. Study-wide background: The United States, Italy and Spain were the sources of the acute and convalescent COVID-19 samples. T cells, B-cell-depleted T cells, or PBMCs supplied cDNA or gDNA.

As originally analysed: Reference gene primer amplification gave nucleated cell count estimates. Some clones are missing from TCRdb's copy, which holds only in-frame ones; the method was immunoSEQ multiplex PCR. Clone size and V and J calls were adopted from that table, with D and trimming inferred from the DNA. The table has about 190,000 clones, around 79% seen once. This clone was recorded a few times. The junction shows a germline mismatch at one end, possibly a read error. This TCR derives from a woman aged 50 to 60 with acute or convalescent COVID-19. The material sequenced was peripheral blood.

The CDR3 nucleotides read TGTGCCAGCAGCTTAGGCGGTGAGCAGTTCTTC. Amino acids: CASSLGGEQFF. The rearrangement uses TRBV12-3 or TRBV12-4 and TRBJ2-1; D is uncertain. This CDR3 has 11 amino acids.